The T cell receptor beta chain described here comes from a study of T cells in Graves' hyperthyroidism and ophthalmopathy. Amplified regions were TCR beta CDR3 sequences from RNA transcripts. First-round RT-PCR of the TCR CDR3 relied on the HTBI primer set. TCRdb processed the multiplex PCR reads anew with MiXCR; each CDR3 protein has one entry. The sample contains more than 500,000 distinct CDR3 sequences, about 14% of which appear only once. The CDR3 is made up of 13 amino acids. Germline values: CDR1 SNHLY, CDR2 FYNNEI. J was trimmed by 5 bases and V by 7 bases; bases with no gene match: 8. Each patient was aged 18 to 65 and had newly diagnosed hyperthyroidism of under 2 months' duration. Used for diagnoses were clinical symptoms, serum thyroxine and TRAb, thyroid ultrasound and orbital computed tomography. PBMCs came from 8.5 to 10 ml fresh peripheral blood. This clonotype appeared many times.

The genes are TRBV2 and TRBJ2-7, with 7 positions matching TRBD1. This receptor was identified in a woman in her forties with Graves' hyperthyroidism. Specimen: blood. The DNA for the CDR3 is TGTGCCAGCAAGACGCAGGGGGACGACGAGCAGTACTTC. Its protein product is CASKTQGDDEQYF. The full variable domain, in which reference TRBV2 and TRBJ2-7 provide the parts outside the CDR3, is EPEVTQTPSHQVTQMGQEVILRCVPISNHLYFYWYRQILGQKVEFLVSFYNNEISEKSEIFDDQFSVERPDGSNFTLKIRSTKLEDSAMYFCASKTQGDDEQYFGPGTRLTVT.